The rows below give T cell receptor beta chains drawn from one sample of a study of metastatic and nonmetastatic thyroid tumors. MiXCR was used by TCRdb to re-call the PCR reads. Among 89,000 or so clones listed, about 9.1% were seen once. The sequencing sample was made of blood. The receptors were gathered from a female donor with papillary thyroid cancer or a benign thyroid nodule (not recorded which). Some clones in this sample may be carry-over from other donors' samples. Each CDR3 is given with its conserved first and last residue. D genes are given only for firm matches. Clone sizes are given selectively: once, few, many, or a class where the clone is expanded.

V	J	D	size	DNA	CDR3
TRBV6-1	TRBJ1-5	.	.	TGTGCCAGCAGTGACAGGGGAGGCAATCAGCCCCAGCATTTT	CASSDRGGNQPQHF
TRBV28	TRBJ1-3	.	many	TGTGCCAGCAGTCCGCAAAAGGGCACGACCATATATTTT	CASSPQKGTTIYF
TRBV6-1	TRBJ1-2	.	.	TGTGCCAGTGGACAGAGAACTAACTATGGCTACACCTTC	CASGQRTNYGYTF
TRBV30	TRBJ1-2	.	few	TGTGCCTCTTACCCGGGGGGCTATGGCTACACCTTC	CASYPGGYGYTF
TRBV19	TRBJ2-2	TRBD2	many	TGTGCCAGTAGTCGCCCGGGGGGGGTAGGGCGGGAGCTGTTTTTT	CASSRPGGVGRELFF
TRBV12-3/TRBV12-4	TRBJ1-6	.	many	TGTGCCAGCAGCCACGGTTACAATTCACCCCTCCACTTT	CASSHGYNSPLHF
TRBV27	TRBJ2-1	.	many	TGTGCCAGCAGTTCCGGGGGCTCCTACAATGAGCAGTTCTTC	CASSSGGSYNEQFF
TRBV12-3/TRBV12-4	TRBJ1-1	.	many	TGTGCCAGCAGTCAAACAAGGAATACCGAAGCTTTCTTT	CASSQTRNTEAFF
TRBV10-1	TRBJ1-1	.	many	TGCGCCAGCAGTGAGTCTGGGGGGACTGAAGCTTTCTTT	CASSESGGTEAFF
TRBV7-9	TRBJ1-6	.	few	TGTGCCAGCAGCTTAGACAGGGCTCCCCTCCACTTT	CASSLDRAPLHF
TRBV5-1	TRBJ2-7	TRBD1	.	TGCGCCAGCAGCCCCTTCGACAGGGGTACGTACGAGCAGTACTTC	CASSPFDRGTYEQYF
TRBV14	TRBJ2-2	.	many	TGTGCCAGCAGCCAAGTTATGCGCGGGGAGCTGTTTTTT	CASSQVMRGELFF
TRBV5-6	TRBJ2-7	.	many	TGTGCCAGCAGCCTTACCTACGAGCAGTACTTC	CASSLTYEQYF
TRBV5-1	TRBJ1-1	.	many	TGCGCCAGCAGCCTTGAGGACAGCCTTGAAGCTTTCTTT	CASSLEDSLEAFF
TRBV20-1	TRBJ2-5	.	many	TGCAGTGCTAGAGATGGCCTAGCCGTACAAGAGACCCAGTACTTC	CSARDGLAVQETQYF